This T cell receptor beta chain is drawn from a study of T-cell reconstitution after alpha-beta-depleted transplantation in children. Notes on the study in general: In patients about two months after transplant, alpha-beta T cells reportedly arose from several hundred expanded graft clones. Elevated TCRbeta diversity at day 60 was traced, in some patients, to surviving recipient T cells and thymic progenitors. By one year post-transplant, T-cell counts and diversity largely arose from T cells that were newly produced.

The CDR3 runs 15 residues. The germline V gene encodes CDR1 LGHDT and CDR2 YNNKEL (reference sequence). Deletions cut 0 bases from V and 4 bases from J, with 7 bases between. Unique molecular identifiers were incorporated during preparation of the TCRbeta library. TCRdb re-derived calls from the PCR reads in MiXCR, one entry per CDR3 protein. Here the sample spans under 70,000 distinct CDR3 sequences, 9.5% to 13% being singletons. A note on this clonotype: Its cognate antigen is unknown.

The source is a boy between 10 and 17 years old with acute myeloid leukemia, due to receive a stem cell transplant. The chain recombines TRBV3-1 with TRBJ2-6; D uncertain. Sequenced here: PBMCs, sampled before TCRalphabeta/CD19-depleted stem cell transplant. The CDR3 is CASSQELGGANVLTF. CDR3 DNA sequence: TGTGCCAGCAGCCAAGAGCTGGGAGGGGCCAACGTCCTGACTTTC.